Sequencing of this TCR beta chain was carried out in a study of CD8 T cells in ankylosing spondylitis. Broader study findings: Ankylosing spondylitis blood appeared to carry a characteristic TCR beta motif of several highly homologous variants.

One entry per CDR3 protein, called by TCRdb with MiXCR from the 5' RACE reads. This sample has around 770,000 distinct CDR3 sequences, with about an eighth found just once. This CDR3 region has 16 residues. Germline lookup yields CDR1 DFQATT and CDR2 SNEGSKA (reference sequence). The V and J ends lost 6 bases and 3 bases, in that order; junction bases with no gene match: 9. This clonotype has a handful of counts. No antigen is known for it. This sequence joins TRBV20-1 and TRBJ2-2, with 11 bases aligning to TRBD1. The clonotype was recovered from a male donor with ankylosing spondylitis. Sequencing was performed on blood, either unsorted or a sorted T cell fraction (not recorded which). Written as DNA, the CDR3 is TGCAGTGCATCGGGACAGGGGGGCCCTTACACCGGGGAGCTGTTTTTT. Translating gives CSASGQGGPYTGELFF.